This T cell receptor (beta chain) appears in the sequencing data of a study of blood T cell repertoires in COVID-19. Study-wide background: Material from acute and convalescent COVID-19 was sourced from the United States, Italy and Spain.

Method: immunoSEQ multiplex PCR; TCRdb's copy keeps in-frame clones and lacks some. The sample carries 120,000 to 150,000 clones, 88% recorded once. Germline values: CDR1 SGHKS, CDR2 YYEKEE (reference sequence). The V and J ends lost 4 bases and 6 bases, in that order; junction bases with no gene match: 6. CDR3 length: 14 amino acids. Sequenced input: peripheral blood. The J gene is TRBJ2-3, the V gene TRBV5-5; 9 nucleotides align to TRBD2. The clonotype was recovered from a human donor in a cohort sampled during active COVID-19. CDR3 bases: TGTGCCAGCAGCCCGGCGGGGGGGCGGGATACGCAGTATTTT. Amino acids: CASSPAGGRDTQYF.